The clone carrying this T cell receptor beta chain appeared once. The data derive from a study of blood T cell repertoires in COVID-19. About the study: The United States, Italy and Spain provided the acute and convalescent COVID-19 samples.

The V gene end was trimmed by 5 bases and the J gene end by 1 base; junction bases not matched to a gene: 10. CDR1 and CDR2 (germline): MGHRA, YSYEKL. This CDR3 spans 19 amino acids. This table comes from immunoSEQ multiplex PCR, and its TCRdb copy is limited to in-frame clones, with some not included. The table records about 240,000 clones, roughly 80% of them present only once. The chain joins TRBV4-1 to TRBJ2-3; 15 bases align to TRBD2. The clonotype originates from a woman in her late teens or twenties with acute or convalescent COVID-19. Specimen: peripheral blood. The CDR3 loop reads CASSEGLAGGPGRTDTQYF. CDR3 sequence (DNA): TGCGCCAGCAGCGAAGGACTAGCGGGAGGGCCGGGTCGCACAGATACGCAGTATTTT.